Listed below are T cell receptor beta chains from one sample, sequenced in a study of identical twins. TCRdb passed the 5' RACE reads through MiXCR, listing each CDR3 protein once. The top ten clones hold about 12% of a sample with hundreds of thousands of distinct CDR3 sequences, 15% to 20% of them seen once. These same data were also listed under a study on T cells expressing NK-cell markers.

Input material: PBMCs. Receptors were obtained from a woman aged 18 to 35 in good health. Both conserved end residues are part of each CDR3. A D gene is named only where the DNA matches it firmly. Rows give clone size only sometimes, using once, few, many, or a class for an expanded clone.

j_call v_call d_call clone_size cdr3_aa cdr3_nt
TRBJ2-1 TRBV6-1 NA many CASSRLHYNEQFF TGTGCCAGCAGTAGGCTCCACTACAATGAGCAGTTCTTC
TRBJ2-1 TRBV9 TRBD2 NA CASSVGPSGSRNEQFF TGTGCCAGCAGCGTAGGACCTAGCGGGAGTAGGAATGAGCAGTTCTTC
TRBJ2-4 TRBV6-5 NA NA CASSYSKPAATKNIQYF TGTGCCAGCAGTTACTCGAAGCCAGCGGCTACCAAAAACATTCAGTACTTC
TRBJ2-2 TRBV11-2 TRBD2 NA CASTHSAGGVTGELFF TGTGCCAGCACCCACTCAGCGGGAGGTGTCACCGGGGAGCTGTTTTTT
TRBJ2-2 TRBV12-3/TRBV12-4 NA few CASSFRRNTGELFF TGTGCCAGCAGTTTCCGTCGGAACACCGGGGAGCTGTTTTTT
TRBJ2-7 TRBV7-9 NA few CASSSSLSSYEQYF TGTGCCAGCAGCTCCTCGCTATCTTCCTACGAGCAGTACTTC
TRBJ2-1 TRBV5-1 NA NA CASSFRAHEGNEQFF TGCGCCAGCAGCTTCAGGGCGCATGAGGGCAATGAGCAGTTCTTC
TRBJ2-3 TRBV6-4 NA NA CASSSTGTATDTQYF TGTGCCAGCAGCTCTACCGGGACCGCCACAGATACGCAGTATTTT
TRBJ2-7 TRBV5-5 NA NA CASSQWGISYEQYF TGTGCCAGCAGCCAATGGGGGATCTCCTACGAGCAGTACTTC
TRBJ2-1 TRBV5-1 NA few CASRPAEGEQFF TGCGCCAGCAGACCCGCCGAGGGAGAGCAGTTCTTC
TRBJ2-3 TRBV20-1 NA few CSARVRITDTQYF TGCAGTGCTAGGGTACGGATCACAGATACGCAGTATTTT
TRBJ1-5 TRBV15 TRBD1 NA CATSKDRGSNQPQHF TGTGCCACCAGCAAAGACAGGGGCAGCAATCAGCCCCAGCATTTT
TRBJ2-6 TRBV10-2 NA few CASSKLPGANVLTF TGCGCCAGCAGTAAACTCCCTGGGGCCAACGTCCTGACTTTC
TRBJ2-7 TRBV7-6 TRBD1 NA CASSPTGTFYEQYF TGTGCCAGCAGCCCGACAGGGACCTTTTACGAGCAGTACTTC
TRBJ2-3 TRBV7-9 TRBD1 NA CASSFSDRGESDTQYF TGTGCCAGCAGCTTCTCCGACAGGGGGGAGTCAGATACGCAGTATTTT